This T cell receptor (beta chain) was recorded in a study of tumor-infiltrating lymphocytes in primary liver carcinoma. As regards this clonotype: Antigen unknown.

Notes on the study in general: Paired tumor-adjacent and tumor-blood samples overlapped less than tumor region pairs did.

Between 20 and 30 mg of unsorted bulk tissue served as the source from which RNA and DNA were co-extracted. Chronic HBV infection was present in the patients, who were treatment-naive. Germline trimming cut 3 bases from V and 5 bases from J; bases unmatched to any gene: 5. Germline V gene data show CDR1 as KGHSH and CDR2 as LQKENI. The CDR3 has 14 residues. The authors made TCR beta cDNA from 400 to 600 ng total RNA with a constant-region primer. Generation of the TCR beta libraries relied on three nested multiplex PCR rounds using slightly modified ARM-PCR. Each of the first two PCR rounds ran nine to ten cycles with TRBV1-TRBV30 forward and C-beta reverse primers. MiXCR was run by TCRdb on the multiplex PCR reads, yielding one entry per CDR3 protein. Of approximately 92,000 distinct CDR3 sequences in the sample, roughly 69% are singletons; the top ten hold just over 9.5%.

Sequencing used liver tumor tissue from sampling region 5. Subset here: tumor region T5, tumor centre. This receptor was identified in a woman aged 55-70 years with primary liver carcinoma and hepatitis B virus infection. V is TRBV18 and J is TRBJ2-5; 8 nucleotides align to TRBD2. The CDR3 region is CASSPTSGHETQYF. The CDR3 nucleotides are TGTGCCAGCTCACCCACTAGCGGCCACGAGACCCAGTACTTC.